Each of the 10 T cell receptor beta chains below was sequenced from the same sample in a study of Ad26.COV2.S vaccination and SARS-CoV-2 variants. The treatment was: approximately 18 received Ad26.COV2.S at low or high dose, single or two shots; about 5 received placebo; per-sample allocation not given. The study sampled participants on day 63 after the first vaccine or placebo injection. Data came from immunoSEQ multiplex PCR; TCRdb stores just in-frame clones and leaves some out. Of more than 300,000 clones listed, around nine tenths were seen once; the top ten hold approximately 4.5%. This sample comprised peripheral blood, obtained in a trial of Ad26.COV2.S vaccine versus placebo. These receptors originate from a person aged 18-60 years who received the Ad26.COV2.S COVID-19 vaccine or a placebo.

This chain uses TRBV7-8 with TRBJ1-5, with a tentative D call TRBD1 (6 bases). V lost 2 bases to trimming and J lost 5 bases, with 16 bases between them. Looked up from germline, CDR1 is SGHVS and CDR2 is FQNEAQ. The CDR3 spans 16 residues. The CDR3 DNA reads TGTGCCAGCAGCTTATATCGGGGGCGCGGGGATCAGCCCCAGCATTTT. Protein sequence: CASSLYRGRGDQPQHF.

This chain joins TRBV6-2 or TRBV6-3 and TRBJ2-3; 10 nucleotides align to TRBD2. The CDR3 has 16 residues. The J segment lost 2 bases and the V segment lost 3 bases, leaving 5 bases of the junction unmatched. The germline gives CDR1 MNHEY, CDR2 SVGEGT. In DNA form, the CDR3 reads TGTGCCAGCAGTTATATCCTAGCGGGGGCCACAGATACGCAGTATTTT. It yields the protein CASSYILAGATDTQYF.

This clone appeared a few times. V usage is TRBV9 and J usage is TRBJ1-1; TRBD1 matches at 10 bases. The trim removed 0 bases at V and 1 base at J, leaving 3 bases unmatched. The CDR3 runs to 16 residues. CDR1 SGDLS and CDR2 YYNGEE come from the germline V gene. Written as DNA, the CDR3 is TGTGCCAGCAGCGTAGGACAGGGGGCGACGAACACTGAAGCTTTCTTT. Translating gives CASSVGQGATNTEAFF.

The chain is built from TRBV6-5 and TRBJ1-1, with 8 bases lining up with TRBD1. The CDR3 is made up of 12 amino acids. Germline-derived CDR1 and CDR2 are MNHEY and SVGAGI. J was trimmed by 4 bases and V by 8 bases; bases with no gene match: 3. The CDR3 reads CASQDRVTEAFF. The CDR3 DNA is TGTGCCAGCCAGGACAGGGTCACTGAAGCTTTCTTT.

The rearrangement links TRBV16 to TRBJ2-2; TRBD1 is a possible D gene (5 bases). Germline values: CDR1 KGHSY, CDR2 FQNENV. CDR3 size: 13 residues. Trimming removed 2 bases from V and 5 bases from J, with 6 bases in between. The CDR3, as DNA: TGTGCCAGCAGCCAAACAGGAACCGGGGAGCTGTTTTTT. This encodes CASSQTGTGELFF.

This chain joins TRBV3-1 (or the pseudogene TRBV3-2) and TRBJ2-7; D assignment may be TRBD1 or TRBD2 (6 bases each). Germline CDR1 LGHDT, CDR2 YNNKEL (reference sequence). Trimming removed 3 bases at V and 5 bases at J, with 14 bases between. The CDR3 has 14 residues. This CDR3 is CASSHTSRGDEQYF. In DNA, the CDR3 is TGTGCCAGCAGCCACACCTCAAGGGGGGACGAGCAGTACTTC.

The V gene is TRBV5-1, the J gene TRBJ2-5; no reliable D call. This CDR3 is 14 amino acids long. Germline V gene data show CDR1 as SGHRS and CDR2 as YFSETQ. The germline V and J ends were trimmed by 1 base and 0 bases, with 7 bases remaining between them. The CDR3 nucleotides are TGCGCCAGCAGCTTGAGTCCGAACCAAGAGACCCAGTACTTC. It is translated as CASSLSPNQETQYF.

This chain connects TRBV4-1 to TRBJ2-3; TRBD1 aligns across 7 bases. The germline V gene has CDR1 MGHRA and CDR2 YSYEKL. Unmatched junction bases numbered 7, after V lost 1 base and J lost 9 bases. This CDR3 contains 14 residues. The CDR3 DNA follows: TGCGCCAGCAGCCAAGGGGACAGCTCGAGGACGCAGTATTTT. It codes for CASSQGDSSRTQYF.

CDR3 protein: CASSLVSGSAGGELFF. The CDR3 DNA reads as TGTGCCAGCAGTTTAGTGTCGGGGTCCGCTGGCGGGGAGCTGTTTTTT. The V gene is TRBV28, the J gene TRBJ2-2, with TRBD2 as a possible D gene (5 bases). V was shortened by 2 bases and J by 7 bases, with 17 bases between the two germline ends. The length of the CDR3 is 16 residues. Germline assignment: CDR1 MDHEN and CDR2 SYDVKM. The complete variable domain, with remaining parts taken from reference TRBV28 and TRBJ2-2, reads DVKVTQSSRYLVKRTGEKVFLECVQDMDHENMFWYRQDPGLGLRLIYFSYDVKMKEKGDIPEGYSVSREKKERFSLILESASTNQTSMYLCASSLVSGSAGGELFFGEGSRLTVL.

The V and J genes are TRBV10-2 and TRBJ2-7; D remains ambiguous. Germline-derived CDR1 and CDR2 are WSHSY and SAAADI. The CDR3 sequence is 14 residues long. V lost 4 bases to trimming and J lost 3 bases, with 13 bases between them. The CDR3 sequence: CASSGVLALYEQYF. CDR3 in DNA: TGCGCCAGCAGTGGGGTGCTGGCACTCTACGAGCAGTACTTC.